A single sample gave rise to the 19 T cell receptor beta chains below, sequenced in a study of blood T cells in healthy people across ages. Next came a second PCR, run for about 7 to 12 cycles, which used a sample-barcoded 5' primer along with a J-beta primer mix. TCRdb used MiXCR to reprocess the 5' RACE reads, holding one entry per CDR3 protein. The sample lists almost 1 million distinct CDR3 sequences, roughly half seen once, with about a fifth in the top ten. The specimen was blood. The receptors derive from a woman aged 60 to 75 in good health.

The chain has TRBV28 and TRBJ2-5; either TRBD1 or TRBD2 may fit D (6 bases each). From germline, CDR1 is MDHEN and CDR2 SYDVKM. V lost 7 bases to trimming and J lost 1 base, with 16 bases between them. The CDR3 extends over 15 amino acids. The CDR3 coding sequence is TGTGCCAGCAACCGATTTGGGGGGCCCCAAGAGACCCAGTACTTC. Residues: CASNRFGGPQETQYF.

The rearrangement joins TRBV10-3 to TRBJ2-7; the match to TRBD1 covers 9 bases. The germline V gene encodes CDR1 ENHRY and CDR2 SYGVKD. The junction had 10 bases not matched to a gene; V was cut back by 2 bases and J by 5 bases. The CDR3 loop spans 16 amino acids. The CDR3 DNA is TGTGCCATCAGTGAGGAGAGATGGGACAGGGATGACGAGCAGTACTTC. The encoded protein is CAISEERWDRDDEQYF.

The chain carries TRBV15 and TRBJ1-5; unclear D gene. V lost 0 bases to trimming and J lost 7 bases, with 7 bases between them. Germline CDR1 and CDR2: LNHNV and YYDKDF (reference sequence). This CDR3 comprises 13 residues. The CDR3 sequence: CATSREERQPQHF. The CDR3 DNA follows: TGTGCCACCAGCAGAGAGGAGCGACAGCCCCAGCATTTT.

This clonotype was counted between two and nine times. CDR3 sequence reads: CAIQGQDQPQHF. CDR3 DNA: TGTGCCATACAGGGTCAGGATCAGCCCCAGCATTTT. J is TRBJ1-5 and V is TRBV10-3, with a tentative D call TRBD1 (6 bases). V was pared by 9 bases and J by 5 bases, with 11 bases between. This CDR3 has 12 amino acids. Germline CDR1 and CDR2: ENHRY and SYGVKD.

This clonotype was counted many times. The CDR3 spells CASSGDSFWSEQYF. DNA for the CDR3: TGTGCCAGCAGTGGTGACAGTTTTTGGTCCGAGCAGTACTTC. The chain carries TRBV2 and TRBJ2-4, with TRBD1 as a possible D gene (5 bases). The J call may be in error: the DNA end matches TRBJ2-7 better. The germline V gene has CDR1 SNHLY and CDR2 FYNNEI. The CDR3 totals 14 residues.

V gene TRBV7-8 combines with J gene TRBJ2-3; D remains ambiguous. The CDR3 is 12 amino acids. Trimming removed 7 bases from V and 4 bases from J, with 9 bases in between. From germline, CDR1 is SGHVS and CDR2 FQNEAQ. The CDR3: CASTWMADTQYF. In DNA, the CDR3 is TGTGCCAGCACCTGGATGGCAGATACGCAGTATTTT. Variable domain in full (rest from reference TRBV7-8 and TRBJ2-3): GAGVSQSPRYKVAKRGQDVALRCDPISGHVSLFWYQQALGQGPEFLTYFQNEAQLDKSGLPSDRFFAERPEGSVSTLKIQRTQQEDSAVYLCASTWMADTQYFGPGTRLTVL.

The chain carries TRBV7-9 and TRBJ2-3; perhaps TRBD2 as D (5 bases). The V and J ends lost 1 base and 2 bases respectively, with 22 bases between them. Germline V CDR1 and CDR2: SEHNR, FQNEAQ (reference sequence). CDR3 length: 19 amino acids. CDR3 bases: TGTGCCAGCAGCTTAGGAGCGAGCCGCGGAGGTGCAATCACAGATACGCAGTATTTT. Its protein is CASSLGASRGGAITDTQYF.

The chain links TRBV11-2 to TRBJ2-3; D is ambiguous. V was shortened by 2 bases and J by 2 bases, with 11 bases between the two germline ends. Germline V gene sequence: CDR1 SGHAT, CDR2 FQNNGV. The CDR3 loop spans 15 amino acids. This CDR3 is CASSLRPRDTDTQYF. The CDR3 nucleotides are TGTGCCAGCAGCTTAAGACCGCGAGACACAGATACGCAGTATTTT.

In the case of this clonotype: A junction boundary mismatches the germline segment, possibly from a read error. The DNA of the CDR3 is TGTGCCGGCAGCCCATTTTTGGAGACCCAGTACTTC. Translation gives CAGSPFLETQYF. This sequence joins TRBV7-2 and TRBJ2-5; D is uncertain. Germline-derived CDR1 and CDR2 are SGHTA and FQGNSA. CDR3 length: 12 amino acids. The whole variable domain, filled in from reference TRBV7-2 and TRBJ2-5, reads GAGVSQSPSNKVTEKGKDVELRCDPISGHTALYWYRQSLGQGLEFLIYFQGNSAPDKSGLPSDRFSAERTGGSVSTLTIQRTQQEDSAVYLCAGSPFLETQYFGPGTRLLVL.

This sequence joins TRBV7-2 and TRBJ1-5; 7 bases line up with TRBD1. CDR1 and CDR2 (germline): SGHTA, FQGNSA. The CDR3 consists of 16 residues. The trim removed 2 bases at V and 3 bases at J, leaving 7 bases unmatched. The CDR3 DNA follows: TGTGCCAGCAGCTTAATGGGACAGACAATCAATCAGCCCCAGCATTTT. Translated, it gives CASSLMGQTINQPQHF.

This chain's CDR3 is CASSPGPGDQPQHF. For the CDR3, the DNA is TGCGCCAGCAGCCCCGGTCCCGGAGATCAGCCCCAGCATTTT. This chain connects TRBV4-1 to TRBJ1-5; no definite D call. The CDR3 runs 14 residues. The V and J ends lost 4 bases and 5 bases respectively, with 12 bases between them. Looked up from germline, CDR1 is MGHRA and CDR2 is YSYEKL.

The rearrangement joins TRBV7-8 to TRBJ2-1, with a possible D match to TRBD1 (7 bases). The J call may be faulty, since TRBJ2-7 better matches the DNA end. The V gene's germline CDR1 is SGHVS and CDR2 FQNEAQ. This CDR3 is 13 amino acids long. Here the CDR3 DNA reads TGTGCCAGCAGCCGCGGGACAGCGGCTGAGCAGTACTTC. It is translated as CASSRGTAAEQYF.

This clonotype showed up just a few times. The rearrangement uses TRBV29-1 and TRBJ1-1, with D uncertain. Germline CDR1 is SQVTM and CDR2 is ANQGSEA. The V gene lost 7 bases and the J gene lost 1 base, with 10 bases spanning the gap. This CDR3 spans 12 amino acids. The CDR3 nucleotides read TGCAGCGCGAAACCCGGGAACACTGAAGCTTTCTTT. As protein: CSAKPGNTEAFF.

V gene TRBV2 combines with J gene TRBJ2-7; tentatively, D is TRBD1 (5 bases). The length of the CDR3 is 14 residues. CDR1 SNHLY and CDR2 FYNNEI come from the germline V gene. The V end lost 4 bases, the J end lost 3 bases, and 13 bases lay between the germline ends. The CDR3, as DNA: TGTGCCAGCAGTGCTTTGCAGGGTAACTACGAGCAGTACTTC. Translated: CASSALQGNYEQYF.

V is TRBV12-3 or TRBV12-4 and J is TRBJ1-2; D remains ambiguous. The V end lost 3 bases, the J end lost 4 bases, and 12 bases lay between the germline ends. The length of the CDR3 is 14 residues. The CDR3 protein is CASSFPDAGYGYTF. CDR3 coding DNA: TGTGCCAGCAGTTTCCCTGACGCCGGCTATGGCTACACCTTC.

The chain carries TRBV10-3 and TRBJ2-5; 8 nucleotides match TRBD2. V was pared by 6 bases and J by 3 bases, with 12 bases of the junction left unmatched. Germline V gene sequence: CDR1 ENHRY, CDR2 SYGVKD. This CDR3 has 16 residues. CDR3 nucleotide sequence: TGTGCCATCAGCCGCGGACTAGCCGTGGAGGAAGAGACCCAGTACTTC. Encoded protein: CAISRGLAVEEETQYF.

This chain connects TRBV2 to TRBJ1-2; D not resolved. There are 17 residues in the CDR3. V dropped 6 bases and J dropped 1 base, with 21 bases sitting between them. Germline V lookup: CDR1 SNHLY, CDR2 FYNNEI. The CDR3 is CASRGMQTPRFNYGYTF. The CDR3 DNA reads as TGTGCCAGCAGAGGGATGCAGACGCCCCGGTTTAACTATGGCTACACCTTC.

The CDR3, as DNA: TGTGCCAGCAGCTTAGGATCCAGATTCTATGGCTACACCTTC. This translates into CASSLGSRFYGYTF. The V call is TRBV7-2, the J call TRBJ1-2; D unclear. This CDR3 comprises 14 residues. CDR1 is SGHTA, CDR2 FQGNSA, per germline. V lost 1 base, J lost 4 bases, and 10 bases lay in between.

The chain has TRBV28 and TRBJ2-6, with TRBD1 as a possible D gene (9 bases). The CDR3 length is 17 residues. V shed 10 bases and J shed 0 bases, with 19 bases lying between them. CDR1 MDHEN and CDR2 SYDVKM come from the germline V gene. The CDR3 protein is CATGGDRATSGANVLTF. As DNA, the CDR3 is TGTGCCACCGGGGGGGACAGGGCCACCTCTGGGGCCAACGTCCTGACTTTC.